This TCR beta chain is drawn from a study of blood T cell repertoires in COVID-19. About the research overall: Acute and convalescent COVID-19 specimens originated in the United States, Italy and Spain. The cDNA or gDNA used as material had been derived from T cells, B-cell-depleted T cells, or PBMCs.

During active infection, Seattle patients enrolled and were then monitored through disease. Original processing methods: Estimates of nucleated cell counts were drawn from the amplification of reference gene primers. The data were produced by immunoSEQ multiplex PCR, yet TCRdb's version contains in-frame clones alone and is incomplete. That table supplies the V and J calls and clone size; D and trimming were determined from the DNA. The sample records fewer than 350,000 clones, approximately 90% being singletons. This clonotype was obtained from a woman aged 25-40 years with COVID-19, enrolled during active disease. Sequencing was carried out using peripheral blood.

CDR3 protein: CASSGSSGNTIYF. DNA for the CDR3: TGTGCCAGCAGTGGGAGCTCTGGAAACACCATATATTTT. The chain couples TRBV12-3 or TRBV12-4 to TRBJ1-3; D gene unclear. V lost 5 bases and J 0 bases, leaving 5 bases between the germline ends. The CDR3 spans 13 residues.